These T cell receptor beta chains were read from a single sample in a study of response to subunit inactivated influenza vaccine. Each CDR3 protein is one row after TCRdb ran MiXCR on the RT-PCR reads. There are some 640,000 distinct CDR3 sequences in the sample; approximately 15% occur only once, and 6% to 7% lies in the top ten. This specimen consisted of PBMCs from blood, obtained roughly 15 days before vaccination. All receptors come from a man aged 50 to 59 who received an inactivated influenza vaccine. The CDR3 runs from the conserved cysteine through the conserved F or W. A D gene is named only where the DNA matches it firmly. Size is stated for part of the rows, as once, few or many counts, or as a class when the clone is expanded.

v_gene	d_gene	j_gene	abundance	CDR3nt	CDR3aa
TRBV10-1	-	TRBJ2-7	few	TGCGCCAGCTACGGCCCGCTACCTTGGAAACCCTGGACCAACGAAGGCGAGCAGTACTTC	CASYGPLPWKPWTNEGEQYF
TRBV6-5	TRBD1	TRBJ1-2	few	TGTGCCAGCAGTTACTCGCGGGACAGGTCCTGGGGCTACACCTTC	CASSYSRDRSWGYTF
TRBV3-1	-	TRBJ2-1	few	TGTGCCAGCAGCCAAGATCTGGCGGCCTACAATGAGCAGTTCTTC	CASSQDLAAYNEQFF
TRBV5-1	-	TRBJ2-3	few	TGCGCCAGCAGCTTGTCCTTCAACACAGATACGCAGTATTTT	CASSLSFNTDTQYF
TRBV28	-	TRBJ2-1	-	TGTGCCAGCAGTTTGACGATCAATGAGCAGTTCTTC	CASSLTINEQFF
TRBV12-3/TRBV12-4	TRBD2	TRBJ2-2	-	TGTGCCAGCAGTTTAATAGGGACTAGTAGGCCCGGGGAGCTGTTTTTT	CASSLIGTSRPGELFF
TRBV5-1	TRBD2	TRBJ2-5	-	TGCGCCAGCAGCTTGGAGGGGACTAGCAAGTACTTC	CASSLEGTSKYF
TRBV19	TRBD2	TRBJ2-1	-	TGTGCCAGTAGTATACTTCCTTGGTCTAGCGGGCCACCCTACAATGAGCAGTTCTTC	CASSILPWSSGPPYNEQFF
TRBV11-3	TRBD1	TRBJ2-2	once	TGTGCCAGCAGCCCAGTCCGGACAGGGAACACCGGGGAGCTGTTTTTT	CASSPVRTGNTGELFF
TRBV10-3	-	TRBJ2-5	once	TGTGCCATCAGTGAGGGGGGGTTAGCCCCACAAGAGACCCAGTACTTC	CAISEGGLAPQETQYF
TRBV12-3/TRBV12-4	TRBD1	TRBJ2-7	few	TGTGCCAGCAGCAAAACAGGGGTTTCGGACGAGCAGTACTTC	CASSKTGVSDEQYF
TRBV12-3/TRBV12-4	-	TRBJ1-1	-	TGTGCCAGCAGTTACCAGCAGAACACTGAAGCTTTCTTT	CASSYQQNTEAFF
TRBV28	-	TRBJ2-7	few	TGTGCCAGCAGTTTTACAGGAACCTTCTACGAGCAGTACTTC	CASSFTGTFYEQYF
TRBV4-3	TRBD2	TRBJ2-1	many	TGCGCCAGCAGCCAAGCGGGGGGACCTTTGAATGAGCAGTTCTTC	CASSQAGGPLNEQFF
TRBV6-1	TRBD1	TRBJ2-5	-	TGTGCCAGCAGTCGACCGGGACAGCTTCAAGAGACCCAGTACTTC	CASSRPGQLQETQYF
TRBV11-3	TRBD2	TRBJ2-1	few	TGTGCCAGCAGCTTATTAGCGGGGGGTACCTACAATGAGCAGTTCTTC	CASSLLAGGTYNEQFF
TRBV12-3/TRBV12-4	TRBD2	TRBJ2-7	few	TGTGCCAGCAGTTTATGGAGGGAGGGCCCAGAGCAGTACTTC	CASSLWREGPEQYF
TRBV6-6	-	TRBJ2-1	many	TGTGCCAGCACCGAAATGGCGGGCTCCTACAATGAGCAGTTCTTC	CASTEMAGSYNEQFF
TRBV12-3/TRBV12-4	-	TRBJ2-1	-	TGTGCCAGCAGTTTGTCCAGGGGCTACAATGAGCAGTTCTTC	CASSLSRGYNEQFF
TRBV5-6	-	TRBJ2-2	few	TGTGCCAGCAGCTTGGTCTCGTCCCCCGGGGAGCTGTTTTTT	CASSLVSSPGELFF
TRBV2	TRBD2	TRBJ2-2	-	TGTGCCAGCATTATAGCGGGGAACACCGGGGAGCTGTTTTTT	CASIIAGNTGELFF
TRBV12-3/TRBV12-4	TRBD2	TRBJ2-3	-	TGTGCCAGCAGTTGGACTAGCGGGGCGGCGCAGTATTTT	CASSWTSGAAQYF
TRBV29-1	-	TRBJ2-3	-	TGCAGCGTTGCAGGGGCTGCTTCAGATACGCAGTATTTT	CSVAGAASDTQYF
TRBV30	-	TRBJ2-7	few	TGTGCCTGGAGTGTGGACAGTACCTACGAGCAGTACTTC	CAWSVDSTYEQYF
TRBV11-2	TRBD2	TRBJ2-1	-	TGTGCCAGCAGCTCTTACGGGCTAGCGGGCCTCTCCTACAATGAGCAGTTCTTC	CASSSYGLAGLSYNEQFF
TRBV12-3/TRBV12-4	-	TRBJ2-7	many	TGTGCCAGCAGTTTTTACGCGCAGGGAAGGGGCTACGAGCAGTACTTC	CASSFYAQGRGYEQYF
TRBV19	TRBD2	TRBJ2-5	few	TGTGCCAGTAGTATTTCGACTAGCGATCCGTACCAAGAGACCCAGTACTTC	CASSISTSDPYQETQYF
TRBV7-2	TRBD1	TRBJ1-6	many	TGTGCCAGCAGCCGAAACAGGGGAAGGAGCTCACCCCTCCACTTT	CASSRNRGRSSPLHF
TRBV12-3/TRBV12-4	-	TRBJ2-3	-	TGTGCCAGCTCCCAGGGGGGCCCTAGCACAGATACGCAGTATTTT	CASSQGGPSTDTQYF
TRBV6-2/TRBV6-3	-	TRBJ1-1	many	TGTGCCAGCAGATTAAACGGGAGGGCTAACACTGAAGCTTTCTTT	CASRLNGRANTEAFF
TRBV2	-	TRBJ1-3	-	TGTGCCAGCAGTGAACAACAGCCGGGGGGAAACACCATATATTTT	CASSEQQPGGNTIYF
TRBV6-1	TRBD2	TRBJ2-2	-	TGTGCCAGCAGGCCGACACCCCCGGGACTAGCGGGACCCGGGGAGCTGTTTTTT	CASRPTPPGLAGPGELFF
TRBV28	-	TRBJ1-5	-	TGTGCCAGCAGTCCCGGGGTCAGTTATAGCAATCAGCCCCAGCATTTT	CASSPGVSYSNQPQHF
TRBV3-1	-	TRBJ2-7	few	TGTGCCAGCAGCCAAGATCCTCGGACAGTAAGCTACGAGCAGTACTTC	CASSQDPRTVSYEQYF
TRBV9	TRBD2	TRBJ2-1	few	TGTGCCAGCAGCCCTCCCAGACTAGCGCGCCTCAATGAGCAGTTCTTC	CASSPPRLARLNEQFF
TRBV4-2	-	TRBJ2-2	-	TGTGCCAGCAGCCAAGACCGGGACGCGAACACCGGGGAGCTGTTTTTT	CASSQDRDANTGELFF
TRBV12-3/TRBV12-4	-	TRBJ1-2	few	TGTGCCAGCAGTTTATCTGGGGGGCGCGGCTATGGCTACACCTTC	CASSLSGGRGYGYTF
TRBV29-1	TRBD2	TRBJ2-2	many	TGCAGCGTTGTTTGGGGGGGGACCGGGGAGCTGTTTTTT	CSVVWGGTGELFF
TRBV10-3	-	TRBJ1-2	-	TGTGCCATCTCCCGGGCCGACTATGGCTACACCTTC	CAISRADYGYTF
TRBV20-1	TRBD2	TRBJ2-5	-	TGCAGTGCTTCGAGCGGGGGGCCCAAAGAGACCCAGTACTTC	CSASSGGPKETQYF
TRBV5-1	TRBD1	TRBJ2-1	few	TGCGCCAGCAGCTTGGACTATGACAGGGATGGTCAGTTCTTC	CASSLDYDRDGQFF
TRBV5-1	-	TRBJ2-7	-	TGCGCCAGCAGCTCAACTTCAAGGGGCTACGAGCAGTACTTC	CASSSTSRGYEQYF
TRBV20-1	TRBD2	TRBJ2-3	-	TGCAGTGCTACTAGCGGGAACACAGATACGCAGTATTTT	CSATSGNTDTQYF